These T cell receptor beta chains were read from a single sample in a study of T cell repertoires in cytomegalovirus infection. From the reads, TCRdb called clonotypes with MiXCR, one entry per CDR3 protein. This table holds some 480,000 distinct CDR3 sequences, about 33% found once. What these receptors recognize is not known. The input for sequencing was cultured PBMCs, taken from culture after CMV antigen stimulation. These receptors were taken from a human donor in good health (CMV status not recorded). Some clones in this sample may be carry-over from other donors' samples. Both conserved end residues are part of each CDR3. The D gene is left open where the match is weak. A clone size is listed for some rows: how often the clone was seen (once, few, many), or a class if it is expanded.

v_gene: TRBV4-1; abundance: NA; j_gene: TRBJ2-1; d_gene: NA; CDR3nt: TGCGCCAGCAGAAATGGGAGGTTCGGGACCTACAATGAGCAGTTCTTC; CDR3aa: CASRNGRFGTYNEQFF
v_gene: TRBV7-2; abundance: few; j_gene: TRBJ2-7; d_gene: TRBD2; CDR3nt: TGTGCCAGCAGCCCCCCACGGGGCGGGAGGACCTCCTACGAGCAGTACTTC; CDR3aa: CASSPPRGGRTSYEQYF
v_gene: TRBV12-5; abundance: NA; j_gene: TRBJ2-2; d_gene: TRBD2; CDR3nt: TGTGCTAGTGCCCTACAACTAGCGCACACCGGGGAGCTGTTTTTT; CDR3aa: CASALQLAHTGELFF
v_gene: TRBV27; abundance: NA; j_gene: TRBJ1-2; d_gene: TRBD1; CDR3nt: TGTGCCAGCAGTTCCCTACTCGGACAGGGGGCCGGTTATGGCTACACCTTC; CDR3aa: CASSSLLGQGAGYGYTF
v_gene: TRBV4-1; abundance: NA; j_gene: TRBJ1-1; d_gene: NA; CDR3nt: TGCGCCAGCAGCCAAGGGACAAGGAACACTGAAGCTTTCTTT; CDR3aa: CASSQGTRNTEAFF
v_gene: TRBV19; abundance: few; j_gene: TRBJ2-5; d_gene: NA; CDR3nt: TGTGCCAGTAGTCCTCCAGGGCGGCCGCGGGAGACCCAGTACTTC; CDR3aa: CASSPPGRPRETQYF
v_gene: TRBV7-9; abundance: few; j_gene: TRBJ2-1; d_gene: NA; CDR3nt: TGTGCCAGCAGCTTAATAACAGGGCAGTTCTTC; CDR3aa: CASSLITGQFF
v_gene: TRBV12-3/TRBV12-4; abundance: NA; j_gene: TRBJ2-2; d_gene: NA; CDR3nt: TGTGCCAGCCTGGGGGCCGGGGAGCTGTTTTTT; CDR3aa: CASLGAGELFF
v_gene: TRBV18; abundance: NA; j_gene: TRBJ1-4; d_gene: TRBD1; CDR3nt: TGTGCCAGCTCACCACACAAACCGGGACAGGGCGAAAAACTGTTTTTT; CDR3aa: CASSPHKPGQGEKLFF
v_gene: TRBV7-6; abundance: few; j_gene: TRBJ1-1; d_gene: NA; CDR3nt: TGTGCCAGCAGCCCTGGGGGAAGTAGGGATGAAGCTTTCTTT; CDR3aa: CASSPGGSRDEAFF
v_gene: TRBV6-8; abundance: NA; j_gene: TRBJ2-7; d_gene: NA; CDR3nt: TGTGCCAGCAGTTCTCTAGGGGGGAGGTTCCACGAGCAGTACTTC; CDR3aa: CASSSLGGRFHEQYF
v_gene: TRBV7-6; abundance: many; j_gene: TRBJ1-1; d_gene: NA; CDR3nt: TGTGCCAGCATTTACCGGCCGGGCGAGGAAGCCGTTGAAGCTTTCTTT; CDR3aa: CASIYRPGEEAVEAFF
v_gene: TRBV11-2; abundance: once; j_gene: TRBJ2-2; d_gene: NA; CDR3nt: TGTGCCAGCAGATGGGAGAGGGACACCGGGGAGCTGTTTTTT; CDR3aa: CASRWERDTGELFF
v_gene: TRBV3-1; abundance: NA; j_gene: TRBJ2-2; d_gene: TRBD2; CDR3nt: TGTGCCAGCAGCCAATGGTTTTTGGGACACAGGGGGCTAGCGGGAGGCTTGGGCACCGGGGAGCTGTTTTTT; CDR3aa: CASSQWFLGHRGLAGGLGTGELFF
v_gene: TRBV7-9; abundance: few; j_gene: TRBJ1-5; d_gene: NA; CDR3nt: TGTGCCAGCAGCCGACTGGATAATAGCAATCAGCCCCAGCATTTT; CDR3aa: CASSRLDNSNQPQHF
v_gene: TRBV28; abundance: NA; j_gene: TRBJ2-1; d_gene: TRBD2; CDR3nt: TGTGCCAGCAGTTTATTACGGGGGGGAATTTACAATGAGCAGTTCTTC; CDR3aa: CASSLLRGGIYNEQFF
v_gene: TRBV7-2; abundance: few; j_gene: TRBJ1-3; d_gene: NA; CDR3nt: TGTGCCAGCAGCTTTGGTTTTGCTGGAAACACCATATATTTT; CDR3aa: CASSFGFAGNTIYF
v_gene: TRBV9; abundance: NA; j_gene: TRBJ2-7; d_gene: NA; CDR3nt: TGTGCCAGCAGCCCAACTCCGGGAGCCAACTACGAGCAGTACTTC; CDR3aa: CASSPTPGANYEQYF
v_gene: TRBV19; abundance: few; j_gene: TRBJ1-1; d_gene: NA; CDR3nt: TGTGCCAGTAGTGCCCATCTTAGGGGGGTCACTGAAGCTTTCTTT; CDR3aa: CASSAHLRGVTEAFF
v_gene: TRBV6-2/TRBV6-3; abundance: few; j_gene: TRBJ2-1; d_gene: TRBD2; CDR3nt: TGTGCCAGCAGTCTAAGGACTAGCGGGAGTATCGCTGAGCAGTTCTTC; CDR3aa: CASSLRTSGSIAEQFF
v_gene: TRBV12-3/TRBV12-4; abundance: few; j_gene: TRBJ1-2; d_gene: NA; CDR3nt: TGTGCCAGCAGGTCCGGCCTGGGGGCGCGTGGCTACACCTTC; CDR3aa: CASRSGLGARGYTF
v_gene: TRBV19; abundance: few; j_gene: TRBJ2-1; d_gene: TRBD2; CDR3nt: TGTGCCAGTAGTATAGAACTAGCGGGGAGCCGTGAGCAGTTCTTC; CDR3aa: CASSIELAGSREQFF
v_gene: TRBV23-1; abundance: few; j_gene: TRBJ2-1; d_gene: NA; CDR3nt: TGCGCCAGCAGTCAAGTCAGGGTGTTCGCCAATGGGCAGTTCTTC; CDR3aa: CASSQVRVFANGQFF
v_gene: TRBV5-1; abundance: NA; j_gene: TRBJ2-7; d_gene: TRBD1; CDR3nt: TGCGCCAGCAGCCCAGAGGGGACAGGGGCCAGCTCCTACGAGCAGTACTTC; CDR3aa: CASSPEGTGASSYEQYF
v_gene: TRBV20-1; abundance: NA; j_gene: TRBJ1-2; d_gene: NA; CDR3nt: TGCAGTGCTAGCCAAGGGGGGGGTTATGGCTACACCTTC; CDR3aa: CSASQGGGYGYTF
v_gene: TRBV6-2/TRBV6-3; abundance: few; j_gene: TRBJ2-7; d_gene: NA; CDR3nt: TGTGCCAGCAGTCCCTGGGACGAGCAGTACTTC; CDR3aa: CASSPWDEQYF
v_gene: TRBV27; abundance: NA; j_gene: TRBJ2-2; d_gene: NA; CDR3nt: TGTGCCAGCAGTTTAAGGGGAGCCGGGGAGCTGTTTTTT; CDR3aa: CASSLRGAGELFF
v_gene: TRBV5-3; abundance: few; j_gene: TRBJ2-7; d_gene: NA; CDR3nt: TGTGCCAGCAGCTTGGATCCCGGGAGAACGGCAGGCGAGCAGTACTTC; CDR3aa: CASSLDPGRTAGEQYF
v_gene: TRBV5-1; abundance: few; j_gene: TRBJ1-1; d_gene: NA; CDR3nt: TGCGCCAGCAGCTTCGGGACCGCTGAAGCTTTCTTT; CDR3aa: CASSFGTAEAFF